The 25 T cell receptor beta chains reported below all come from one sample, sequenced in a study of breast tumors, draining lymph nodes, adjacent tissues. TCRdb used MiXCR to reprocess the multiplex PCR reads, holding one entry per CDR3 protein. The sample has around 150,000 distinct CDR3 sequences; about a fifth are singletons. Samples came from axillary lymph nodes draining the breast cancer. Sample: axillary lymph node tissue. All receptors come from a female donor with breast cancer. Some clones in this sample may be carry-over from other donors' samples.

This clonotype was counted at least ten times. V usage is TRBV5-4 and J usage is TRBJ2-3, with 8 bases matching TRBD1. V lost 0 bases and J lost 3; bases outside the gene matches: 6. CDR1 and CDR2 from the germline V gene are SGHNT and YYREEE (reference sequence). The CDR3 has 16 amino acids. This chain's CDR3 is CASSLVRDRSTDTQYF. The CDR3 coding sequence is TGTGCCAGCAGCTTGGTGAGGGACAGGTCGACAGATACGCAGTATTTT. The whole variable domain, remainder taken from reference TRBV5-4 and TRBJ2-3, is ETGVTQSPTHLIKTRGQQVTLRCSSQSGHNTVSWYQQALGQGPQFIFQYYREEENGRGNFPPRFSGLQFPNYSSELNVNALELDDSALYLCASSLVRDRSTDTQYFGPGTRLTVL.

Comment on this clonotype: A much larger clone differs from this one at a single base, so this may be a read error. This sequence joins TRBV6-1 and TRBJ1-5; the D is unclear. CDR1 is MNHNS and CDR2 is SASEGT in the germline V gene. This CDR3 has 13 residues. V was clipped by 6 bases and J by 6 bases, with 12 bases between them. CDR3 coding DNA: TGTGCCAGCAGCCTAGGCCGGGTTCAGCCCCAGCATTTT. It specifies CASSLGRVQPQHF.

The gene calls are TRBV3-1 and TRBJ2-5, with D unclear. The germline gives CDR1 LGHDT, CDR2 YNNKEL (reference sequence). The CDR3 loop spans 13 amino acids. V lost 4 bases, J lost 3 bases, and 9 bases lay in between. The CDR3: CASSLPVEETQYF. Written as DNA, the CDR3 is TGTGCCAGCAGCCTCCCCGTAGAAGAGACCCAGTACTTC.

This clonotype showed up many times. The gene calls are TRBV11-2 and TRBJ2-7, with D possibly being TRBD2 (6 bases). Trimming shortened V by 0 bases and J by 1 base, and 10 bases separated the two germline ends. This CDR3 has 15 residues. CDR1 and CDR2 (germline): SGHAT, FQNNGV. In DNA, the CDR3 is TGTGCCAGCAGCTTAGAGCGGGGAGCATCCTACGAGCAGTACTTC. Protein: CASSLERGASYEQYF.

This clonotype has a count of ten or more. The chain recombines TRBV19 with TRBJ1-2; TRBD1 matches 8 bases. This CDR3 is built from 15 residues. V was clipped by 1 base and J by 4 bases; unmatched bases: 5. Germline lookup yields CDR1 LNHDA and CDR2 SQIVND (reference sequence). CDR3: CASSIGTGSSYGYTF. For the CDR3, the DNA is TGTGCCAGTAGTATAGGGACAGGGTCAAGCTATGGCTACACCTTC. Variable domain in full (rest from reference TRBV19 and TRBJ1-2): DGGITQSPKYLFRKEGQNVTLSCEQNLNHDAMYWYRQDPGQGLRLIYYSQIVNDFQKGDIAEGYSVSREKKESFPLTVTSAQKNPTAFYLCASSIGTGSSYGYTFGSGTRLTVV.

The chain combines TRBV29-1 with TRBJ2-7; D call uncertain. From germline, CDR1 is SQVTM and CDR2 ANQGSEA. V was clipped by 7 bases and J by 5 bases, with 6 bases between them. CDR3 length: 9 amino acids. The CDR3 reads CSGVHEQYF. Written as DNA, the CDR3 is TGCAGCGGAGTTCACGAGCAGTACTTC.

This clonotype was seen ten or more times. CDR3 DNA sequence: TGTGCCAGCAGGACAGGCCGAGGAGGGCCCCCTTACGAGCAGTACTTC. This gives the protein CASRTGRGGPPYEQYF. The gene calls are TRBV11-2 and TRBJ2-7; either TRBD1 or TRBD2 may fit D (6 bases each). Looked up from germline, CDR1 is SGHAT and CDR2 is FQNNGV. The CDR3 spans 16 residues. V lost 6 bases and J 4 bases, leaving 22 bases between the germline ends.

This clonotype was counted between two and nine times. This chain uses TRBV18 with TRBJ2-1; 15 nucleotides agree with TRBD2. V dropped 3 bases and J dropped 5; count of bases not matched to a gene: 8. Germline-derived CDR1 and CDR2 are KGHSH and LQKENI. This CDR3 has 18 amino acids. The CDR3 spells CASSPPGLAGGLNNEQFF. CDR3 DNA: TGTGCCAGCTCACCTCCGGGACTAGCGGGAGGATTGAACAATGAGCAGTTCTTC.

This clonotype was found many times. V usage is TRBV10-3 and J usage is TRBJ2-3; TRBD2 matches at 9 bases. The germline V gene has CDR1 ENHRY and CDR2 SYGVKD. The V and J ends lost 3 bases and 3 bases, in that order; junction bases with no gene match: 10. The CDR3 length is 17 residues. Here the CDR3 DNA reads TGTGCCATCAGTGACCCGATTAGCGGGAGAAGTACAGATACGCAGTATTTT. It specifies CAISDPISGRSTDTQYF.

The V gene is TRBV5-1, the J gene TRBJ1-2; possibly TRBD1 for D (5 bases). Germline values: CDR1 SGHRS, CDR2 YFSETQ. The CDR3 contains 14 residues. The V gene lost 2 bases and the J gene lost 7 bases, with 15 bases spanning the gap. This CDR3 reads CASSLGDFQRGYTF. The CDR3 DNA is TGCGCCAGCAGCTTAGGGGATTTTCAACGTGGCTACACCTTC. The full variable domain, with the rest looked up from reference TRBV5-1 and TRBJ1-2, is KAGVTQTPRYLIKTRGQQVTLSCSPISGHRSVSWYQQTPGQGLQFLFEYFSETQRNKGNFPGRFSGRQFSNSRSEMNVSTLELGDSALYLCASSLGDFQRGYTFGSGTRLTVV.

Only one count was recorded for this clonotype. The chain employs TRBV5-5 and TRBJ2-7; the D gene is possibly TRBD1 (6 bases). The V end lost 1 base, the J end lost 4 bases, and 15 bases lay between the germline ends. Germline V gene lookup returns CDR1 SGHKS and CDR2 YYEKEE (reference sequence). The CDR3 runs to 15 residues. CDR3 nucleotides: TGTGCCAGCAGCTTGTCACGGGGACAATATTACGAGCAGTACTTC. This translates into CASSLSRGQYYEQYF.

This clonotype occurred many times. The chain carries TRBV19 and TRBJ2-1, with 12 bases aligning to TRBD2. Germline lookup yields CDR1 LNHDA and CDR2 SQIVND (reference sequence). The CDR3 extends over 15 amino acids. Trimming removed 3 bases from V and 7 bases from J; junction bases left unmatched: 4. The CDR3 region is CASSMVTSGRNEQFF. The CDR3 DNA sequence: TGTGCCAGTAGTATGGTGACTAGCGGGAGAAATGAGCAGTTCTTC. The complete variable domain, with remaining parts taken from reference TRBV19 and TRBJ2-1, reads DGGITQSPKYLFRKEGQNVTLSCEQNLNHDAMYWYRQDPGQGLRLIYYSQIVNDFQKGDIAEGYSVSREKKESFPLTVTSAQKNPTAFYLCASSMVTSGRNEQFFGPGTRLTVL.

This clonotype was counted many times. The J gene is TRBJ2-1, the V gene TRBV19; 8 bases fit TRBD1. The germline CDR1 and CDR2 sequences are LNHDA and SQIVND (reference sequence). V dropped 5 bases and J dropped 4; count of bases not matched to a gene: 10. The CDR3 has 16 residues. CDR3 protein: CASSLYSGTGYNEQFF. CDR3 DNA sequence: TGTGCCAGTAGTCTCTACTCCGGGACAGGTTACAATGAGCAGTTCTTC.

This clonotype was detected ten times or more. The rearrangement links TRBV6-5 to TRBJ2-7, with D possibly TRBD1 on 6 matching bases. Germline V gene data show CDR1 as MNHEY and CDR2 as SVGAGI. Trimming stripped 2 bases from V and 6 bases from J, with 14 bases between. The CDR3 sequence is 14 residues long. The CDR3 spells CASSYVGALSEQYF. The CDR3 DNA reads TGTGCCAGCAGTTACGTGGGGGCGCTTTCCGAGCAGTACTTC.

A word on this clonotype: With a much larger clone just one base away, this may be a read error. This rearrangement joins TRBV5-1 to TRBJ2-1, with 8 nucleotides matching TRBD2. The CDR3 loop spans 17 amino acids. Germline V gives CDR1 SGHRS, CDR2 YFSETQ. Here the CDR3 DNA reads TGCGCCAGCAGTTCGGTAGCGGGATCAAATAGCTACAATGGGCAGTTCTTC. Protein sequence: CASSSVAGSNSYNGQFF.

Note on this clonotype: A much larger clone sits a single nucleotide away, making a read error possible. The chain is built from TRBV2 and TRBJ2-7, with TRBD2 matching over 7 bases. V shed 8 bases and J 6 bases; nucleotides not matched to a gene: 13. Per germline, CDR1 SNHLY and CDR2 FYNNEI. The CDR3 consists of 14 residues. This chain's CDR3 is CASPDGGGGVEQYF. The CDR3 DNA reads as TGTGCCAGCCCGGATGGTGGGGGAGGGGTCGAGCAGTACTTC.

For the CDR3, the DNA is TGCGCCAGCAGCTTGGAACATCTAATCGGGGAGCTGTTTTTT. The encoded protein is CASSLEHLIGELFF. This sequence joins TRBV5-1 and TRBJ2-2; D call uncertain. Between the trimmed V and J ends, which lost 0 bases and 7 bases, there was a span of 10 bases. Germline V CDR1 and CDR2: SGHRS, YFSETQ. The CDR3 spans 14 residues.

This clonotype was seen repeatedly, ten times or more. The rearrangement uses TRBV12-3 or TRBV12-4 and TRBJ2-3; 11 bases fit TRBD2. V lost 6 bases and J lost 4; bases outside the gene matches: 3. CDR3 length: 14 residues. CDR3: CASSLLAGADTQYF. In DNA, the CDR3 is TGTGCCAGCAGCTTACTAGCGGGAGCAGATACGCAGTATTTT.

This clonotype was seen repeatedly, ten times or more. This sequence joins TRBV9 and TRBJ2-3, with D maybe TRBD2 (6 bases). The CDR3 is 14 residues long. Trimming cost V 2 bases and J 5 bases, with 12 bases left between them. Germline V CDR1 and CDR2: SGDLS, YYNGEE. The CDR3 sequence: CASSVLEGGDTQYF. CDR3 sequence (DNA): TGTGCCAGCAGCGTTTTAGAGGGAGGAGATACGCAGTATTTT.

This clonotype was counted only a few times. CDR3 in DNA: TGTGCCAGCAGCCCGGGACAGGGTCTAGCGGGAGGCACCGGGGAGCTGTTTTTT. This sequence encodes CASSPGQGLAGGTGELFF. The chain carries TRBV27 and TRBJ2-2; TRBD2 matches 11 bases. There are 18 residues in the CDR3. The V gene end was trimmed by 6 bases and the J gene end by 4 bases; junction bases not matched to a gene: 13. In germline, CDR1 is MNHEY, CDR2 SMNVEV (reference sequence).

The sample holds many counts of this clonotype. This chain links TRBV20-1 with TRBJ1-5, with D maybe TRBD1 (6 bases). The germline V gene has CDR1 DFQATT and CDR2 SNEGSKA (reference sequence). Trimming stripped 6 bases from V and 8 bases from J, with 17 bases between. This CDR3 region has 13 residues. The DNA of the CDR3 is TGCAGTGCCCAGAGGGGGGGTAGTGAGCCCCAGCATTTT. Translation gives CSAQRGGSEPQHF.

With respect to this clonotype: This may be a read error, as it is one base from a much larger clone. The chain joins TRBV5-4 to TRBJ2-1; D is unclear. The CDR3 runs to 17 residues. CDR1 is SGHNT, CDR2 YYREEE, per germline (reference sequence). V was clipped by 4 bases and J by 0 bases, with 17 bases between them. CDR3 DNA sequence: TGTGCCAGCAGCCCCCTTGGGGAAGGTAGCTCCTACAATGAGCAGTTCTTC. It is translated as CASSPLGEGSSYNEQFF.

In regard to this clonotype: It is likely a read error, because the conserved phenylalanine at the end of the CDR3 is missing. The chain has TRBV6-4 and TRBJ2-1, with D possibly matching TRBD1 (7 bases). Trimming removed 5 bases from V and 1 base from J, with 15 bases in between. This CDR3 has 16 amino acids. Germline-derived CDR1 and CDR2 are MRHNA and SNTAGT. The CDR3 reads CASSYRGTASYNEQFY. CDR3 coding DNA: TGTGCCAGCAGTTACCGCGGGACAGCGTCCTACAATGAGCAGTTCTAC.

This clonotype was observed many times. This chain links TRBV20-1 with TRBJ2-3; 8 bases align to TRBD2. The J segment lost 5 bases and the V segment lost 0 bases, leaving 7 bases of the junction unmatched. The CDR3 covers 15 residues. The germline V gene has CDR1 DFQATT and CDR2 SNEGSKA (reference sequence). The CDR3 sequence is CSARDPGGGGDTQYF. CDR3 nucleotides: TGCAGTGCTAGAGACCCCGGGGGGGGGGGAGATACGCAGTATTTT.

The chain uses TRBV2 and TRBJ1-5; maybe TRBD1 (5 bases). The V gene's germline CDR1 is SNHLY and CDR2 FYNNEI. Trimming shortened V by 7 bases and J by 1 base, and 14 bases separated the two germline ends. The CDR3 is 15 residues long. CDR3 region: CASNYRGDSNQPQHF. CDR3 in DNA: TGTGCCAGCAATTATCGAGGGGACAGCAATCAGCCCCAGCATTTT.